Here is one TCR beta chain with its context. Its antigen is undetermined. Regions amplified from RNA transcripts were the TCR beta CDR3 regions. The primer set for the first-round RT-PCR of the TCR CDR3 was HTBI. TCRdb analysed the multiplex PCR reads with MiXCR anew, one entry per CDR3 protein. This table holds hundreds of thousands of distinct CDR3 sequences, about a sixth found once. The study excluded patients with uncontrolled infection, other autoimmune disease, pregnancy or lactation. Clinical symptoms, serum thyroxine and TRAb, thyroid ultrasound and orbital computed tomography were used for the diagnoses. This entry comes from a study of T cells in Graves' hyperthyroidism and ophthalmopathy. Turning to the study itself: The authors collected peripheral blood at initial diagnosis, before any treatment.

Study outcomes and limitations: The model's output predicted ophthalmopathy at a median of about 6.5 months prior to onset.

The sample was blood. This receptor was taken from a woman aged 55-75 years with Graves' ophthalmopathy.

CDR3 bases: TGTGCCTGGAGTCGACAGGGAGGCACTGAAGCTTTCTTT. It specifies CAWSRQGGTEAFF. The chain couples TRBV30 to TRBJ1-1; TRBD1 aligns across 7 bases. CDR3 length: 13 residues. V was pared by 2 bases and J by 4 bases, with 4 bases of the junction left unmatched. The V gene's germline CDR1 is GTSNPN and CDR2 SVGIG (reference sequence). Based on the CDR3 plus reference TRBV30 and TRBJ1-1, the full variable domain is SQTIHQWPATLVQPVGSPLSLECTVEGTSNPNLYWYRQAAGRGLQLLFYSVGIGQISSEVPQNLSASRPQDRQFILSSKKLLLSDSGFYLCAWSRQGGTEAFFGQGTRLTVV.